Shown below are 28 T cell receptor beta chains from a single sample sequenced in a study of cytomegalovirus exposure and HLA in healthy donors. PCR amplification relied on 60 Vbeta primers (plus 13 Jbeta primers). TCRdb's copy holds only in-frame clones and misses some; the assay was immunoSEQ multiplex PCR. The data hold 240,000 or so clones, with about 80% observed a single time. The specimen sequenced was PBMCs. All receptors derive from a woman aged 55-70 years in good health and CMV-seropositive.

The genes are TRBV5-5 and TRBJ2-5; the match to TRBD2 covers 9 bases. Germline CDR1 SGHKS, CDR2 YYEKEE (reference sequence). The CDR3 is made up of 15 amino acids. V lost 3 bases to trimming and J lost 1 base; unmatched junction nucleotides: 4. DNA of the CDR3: TGTGCCAGCAGCTCGGTAGCGGGAGTCCAAGAGACCCAGTACTTC. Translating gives CASSSVAGVQETQYF.

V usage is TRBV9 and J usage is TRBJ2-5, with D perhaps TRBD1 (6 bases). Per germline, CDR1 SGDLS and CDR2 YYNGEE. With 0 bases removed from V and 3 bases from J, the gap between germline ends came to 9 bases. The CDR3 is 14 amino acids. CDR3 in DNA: TGTGCCAGCAGCGTAGGCAGGGGTAAAGAGACCCAGTACTTC. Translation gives CASSVGRGKETQYF. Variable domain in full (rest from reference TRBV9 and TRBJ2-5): DSGVTQTPKHLITATGQRVTLRCSPRSGDLSVYWYQQSLDQGLQFLIQYYNGEERAKGNILERFSAQQFPDLHSELNLSSLELGDSALYFCASSVGRGKETQYFGPGTRLLVL.

The CDR3 DNA reads as TGTGCCATCAGTGCAATGGGGCAAGGGGCCAACGTCCTGACTTTC. Amino acid sequence: CAISAMGQGANVLTF. This chain joins TRBV10-3 and TRBJ2-6; possible D gene TRBD1, 5 bases. The V end was cut by 4 bases, the J end by 4 bases, with 11 bases between. Germline CDR1 reads ENHRY; CDR2 reads SYGVKD. This CDR3 is 15 amino acids long.

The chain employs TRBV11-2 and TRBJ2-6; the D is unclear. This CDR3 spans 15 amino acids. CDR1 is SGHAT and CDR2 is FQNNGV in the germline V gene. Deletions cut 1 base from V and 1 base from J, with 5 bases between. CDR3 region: CASSLGPSGANVLTF. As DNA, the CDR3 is TGTGCCAGCAGCTTAGGTCCTTCTGGGGCCAACGTCCTGACTTTC.

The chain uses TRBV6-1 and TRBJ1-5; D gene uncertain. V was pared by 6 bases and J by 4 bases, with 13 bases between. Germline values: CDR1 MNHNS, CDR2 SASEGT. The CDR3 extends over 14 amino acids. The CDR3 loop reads CASREWTPNQPQHF. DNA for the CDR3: TGTGCCAGCAGGGAGTGGACTCCTAATCAGCCCCAGCATTTT.

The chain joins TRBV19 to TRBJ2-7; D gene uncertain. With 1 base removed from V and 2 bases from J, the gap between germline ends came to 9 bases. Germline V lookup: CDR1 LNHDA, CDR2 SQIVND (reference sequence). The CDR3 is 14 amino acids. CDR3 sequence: CASSIGDAAYEQYF. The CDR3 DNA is TGTGCCAGTAGTATAGGCGACGCGGCCTACGAGCAGTACTTC.

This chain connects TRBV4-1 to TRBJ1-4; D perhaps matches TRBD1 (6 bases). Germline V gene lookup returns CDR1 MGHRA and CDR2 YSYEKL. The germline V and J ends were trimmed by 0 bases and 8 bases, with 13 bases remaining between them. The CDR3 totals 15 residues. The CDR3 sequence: CASSQDPRGGEKLFF. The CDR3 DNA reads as TGCGCCAGCAGCCAAGATCCCAGGGGCGGGGAAAAACTGTTTTTT.

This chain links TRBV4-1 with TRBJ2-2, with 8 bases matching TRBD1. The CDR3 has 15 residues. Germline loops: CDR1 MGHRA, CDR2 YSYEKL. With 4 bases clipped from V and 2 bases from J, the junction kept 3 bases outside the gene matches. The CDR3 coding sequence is TGCGCCAGCAGCCCCGGACAGGGCAACACCGGGGAGCTGTTTTTT. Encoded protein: CASSPGQGNTGELFF.

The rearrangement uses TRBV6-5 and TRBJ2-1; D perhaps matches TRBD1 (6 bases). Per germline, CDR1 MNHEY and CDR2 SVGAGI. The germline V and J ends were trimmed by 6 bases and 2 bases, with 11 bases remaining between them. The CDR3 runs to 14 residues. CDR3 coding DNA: TGTGCCAGCAGGGTCCAGGGGACCTACAATGAGCAGTTCTTC. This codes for CASRVQGTYNEQFF.

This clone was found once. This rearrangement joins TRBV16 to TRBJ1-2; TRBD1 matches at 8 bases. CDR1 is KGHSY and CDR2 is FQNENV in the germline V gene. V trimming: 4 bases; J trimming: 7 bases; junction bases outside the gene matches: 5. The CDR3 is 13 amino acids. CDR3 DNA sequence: TGTGCCAGCAGCCCCGGACAGGGTTTTGGCTACACCTTC. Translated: CASSPGQGFGYTF.

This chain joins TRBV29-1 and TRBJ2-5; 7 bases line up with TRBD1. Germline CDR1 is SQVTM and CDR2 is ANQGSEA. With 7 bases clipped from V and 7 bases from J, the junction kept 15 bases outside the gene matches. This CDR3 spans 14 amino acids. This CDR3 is CSARQGQVRGTQYF. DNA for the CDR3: TGCAGCGCCCGACAAGGACAGGTCCGAGGGACCCAGTACTTC.

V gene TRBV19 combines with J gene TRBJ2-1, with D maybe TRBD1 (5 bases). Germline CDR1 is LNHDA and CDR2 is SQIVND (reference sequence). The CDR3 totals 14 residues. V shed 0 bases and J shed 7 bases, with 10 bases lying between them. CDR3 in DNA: TGTGCCAGTAGTATAGAACAGGCGCGGAATGAGCAGTTCTTC. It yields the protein CASSIEQARNEQFF.

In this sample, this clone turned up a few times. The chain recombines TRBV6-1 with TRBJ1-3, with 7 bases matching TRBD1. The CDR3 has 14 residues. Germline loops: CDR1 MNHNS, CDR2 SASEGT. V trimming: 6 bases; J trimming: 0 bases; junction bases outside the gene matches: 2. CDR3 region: CASRTGNSGNTIYF. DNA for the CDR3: TGTGCCAGCAGGACAGGGAACTCTGGAAACACCATATATTTT.

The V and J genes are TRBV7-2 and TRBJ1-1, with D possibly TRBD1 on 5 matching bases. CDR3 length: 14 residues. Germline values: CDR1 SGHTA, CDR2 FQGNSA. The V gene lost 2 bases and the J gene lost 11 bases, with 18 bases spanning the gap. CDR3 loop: CASSLTSGHRDAFF. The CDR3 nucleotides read TGTGCCAGCAGCTTAACGTCCGGACACCGAGACGCTTTCTTT.

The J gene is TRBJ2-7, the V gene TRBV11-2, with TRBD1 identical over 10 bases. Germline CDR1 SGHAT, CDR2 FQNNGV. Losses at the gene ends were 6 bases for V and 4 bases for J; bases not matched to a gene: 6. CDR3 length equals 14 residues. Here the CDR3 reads CASSPGQGGYEQYF. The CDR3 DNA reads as TGTGCCAGCAGTCCCGGACAGGGGGGGTACGAGCAGTACTTC. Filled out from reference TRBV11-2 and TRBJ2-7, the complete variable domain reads EAGVAQSPRYKIIEKRQSVAFWCNPISGHATLYWYQQILGQGPKLLIQFQNNGVVDDSQLPKDRFSAERLKGVDSTLKIQPAKLEDSAVYLCASSPGQGGYEQYFGPGTRLTVT.

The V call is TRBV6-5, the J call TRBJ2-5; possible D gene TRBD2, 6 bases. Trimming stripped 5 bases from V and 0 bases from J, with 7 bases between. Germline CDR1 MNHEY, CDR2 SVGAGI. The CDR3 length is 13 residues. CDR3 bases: TGTGCCAGCAGTCGGGGGTACCAAGAGACCCAGTACTTC. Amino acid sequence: CASSRGYQETQYF.

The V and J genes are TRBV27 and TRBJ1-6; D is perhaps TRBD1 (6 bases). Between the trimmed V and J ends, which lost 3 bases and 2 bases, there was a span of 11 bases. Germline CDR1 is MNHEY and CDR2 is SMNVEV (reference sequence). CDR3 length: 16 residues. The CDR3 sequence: CASSFWTVTYNSPLHF. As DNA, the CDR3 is TGTGCCAGCAGTTTCTGGACAGTTACCTATAATTCACCCCTCCACTTT.

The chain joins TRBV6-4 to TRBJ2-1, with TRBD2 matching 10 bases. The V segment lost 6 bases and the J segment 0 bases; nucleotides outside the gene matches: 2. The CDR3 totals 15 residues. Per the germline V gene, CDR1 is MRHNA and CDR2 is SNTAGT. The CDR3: CASSTSGDSYNEQFF. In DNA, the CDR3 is TGTGCCAGCAGCACTAGCGGGGACTCCTACAATGAGCAGTTCTTC.

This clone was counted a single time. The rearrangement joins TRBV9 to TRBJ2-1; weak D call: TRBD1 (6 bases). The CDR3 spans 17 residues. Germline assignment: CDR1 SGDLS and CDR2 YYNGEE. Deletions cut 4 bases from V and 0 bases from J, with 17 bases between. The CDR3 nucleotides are TGTGCCAGCAGCCCGGAGATGGGACATAGCTCCTACAATGAGCAGTTCTTC. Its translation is CASSPEMGHSSYNEQFF.

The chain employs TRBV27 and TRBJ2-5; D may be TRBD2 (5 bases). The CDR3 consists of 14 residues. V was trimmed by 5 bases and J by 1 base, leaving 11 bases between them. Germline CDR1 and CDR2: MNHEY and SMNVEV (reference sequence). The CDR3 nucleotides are TGTGCCAGCAGTCCCTACCGGGGCCAAGAGACCCAGTACTTC. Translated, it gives CASSPYRGQETQYF.

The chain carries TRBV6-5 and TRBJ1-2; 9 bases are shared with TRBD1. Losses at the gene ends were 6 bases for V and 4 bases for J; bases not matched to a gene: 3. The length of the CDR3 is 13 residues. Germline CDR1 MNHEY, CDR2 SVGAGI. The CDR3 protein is CASRGTGTYGYTF. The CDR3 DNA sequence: TGTGCCAGCAGGGGGACAGGGACCTATGGCTACACCTTC.

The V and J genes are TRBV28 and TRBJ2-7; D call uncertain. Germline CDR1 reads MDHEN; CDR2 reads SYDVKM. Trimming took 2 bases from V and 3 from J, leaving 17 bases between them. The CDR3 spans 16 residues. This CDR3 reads CASSLNGQLLYYEQYF. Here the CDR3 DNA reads TGTGCCAGCAGTTTAAATGGGCAGCTACTTTACTACGAGCAGTACTTC.

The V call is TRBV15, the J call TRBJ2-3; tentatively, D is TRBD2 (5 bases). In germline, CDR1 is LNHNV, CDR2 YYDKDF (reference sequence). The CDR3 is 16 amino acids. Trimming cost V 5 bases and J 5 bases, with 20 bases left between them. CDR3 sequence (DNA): TGTGCCACCAGCCGCCTGAGCCAATCTGCGGGAGATACGCAGTATTTT. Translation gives CATSRLSQSAGDTQYF.

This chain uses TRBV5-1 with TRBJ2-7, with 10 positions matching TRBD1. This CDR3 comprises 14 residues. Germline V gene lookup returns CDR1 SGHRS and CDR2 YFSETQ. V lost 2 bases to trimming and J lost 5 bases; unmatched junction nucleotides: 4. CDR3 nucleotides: TGCGCCAGCAGCTTCGGACAGGGGGGGAACGAGCAGTACTTC. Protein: CASSFGQGGNEQYF.

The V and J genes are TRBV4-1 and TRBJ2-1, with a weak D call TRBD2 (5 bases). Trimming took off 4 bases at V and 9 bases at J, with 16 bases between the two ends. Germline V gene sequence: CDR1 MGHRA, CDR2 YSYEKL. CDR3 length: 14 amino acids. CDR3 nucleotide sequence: TGCGCCAGCAGCCCCTTGCTGGGAGTCAGTGAGCAGTTCTTC. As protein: CASSPLLGVSEQFF.

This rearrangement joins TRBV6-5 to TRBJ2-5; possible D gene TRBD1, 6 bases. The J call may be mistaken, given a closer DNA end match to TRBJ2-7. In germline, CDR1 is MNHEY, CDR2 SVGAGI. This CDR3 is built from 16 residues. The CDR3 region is CASSYSLDRSYYEQYF. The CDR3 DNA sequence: TGTGCCAGCAGTTATTCACTCGACAGGTCGTACTACGAGCAGTACTTC.

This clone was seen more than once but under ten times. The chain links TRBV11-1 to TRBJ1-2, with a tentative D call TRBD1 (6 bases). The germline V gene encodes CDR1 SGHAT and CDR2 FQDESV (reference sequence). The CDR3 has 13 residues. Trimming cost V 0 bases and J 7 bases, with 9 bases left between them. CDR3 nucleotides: TGTGCCAGCAGCTTAGCGCAAGGGGGTGGCTACACCTTC. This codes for CASSLAQGGGYTF.

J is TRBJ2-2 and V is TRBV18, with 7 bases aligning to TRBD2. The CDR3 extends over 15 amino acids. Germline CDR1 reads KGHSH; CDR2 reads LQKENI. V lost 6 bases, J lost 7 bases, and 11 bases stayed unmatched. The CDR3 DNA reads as TGTGCCAGCTCCCTCCTGGGGAGGGGCGACGGGGAGCTGTTTTTT. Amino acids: CASSLLGRGDGELFF.